This TCR beta chain was identified in a study of blood T cell repertoires in COVID-19. The method was immunoSEQ multiplex PCR; TCRdb's version includes in-frame clones alone and lacks a portion of them. The sample includes tens of thousands of clones, 85% of them seen just once. This clone was detected once. The CDR3 is 15 residues long. V was pared by 2 bases and J by 4 bases, with 7 bases of the junction left unmatched. Germline CDR1 is MDHEN and CDR2 is SYDVKM. The chain carries TRBV28 and TRBJ2-5; 7 bases map to TRBD1. The receptor's source is a woman in her 70s with acute or convalescent COVID-19. Sequences were obtained from peripheral blood. CDR3 sequence (DNA): TGTGCCAGCAGTTTAGTATCGACAGGGTTAGAGACCCAGTACTTC. Translated: CASSLVSTGLETQYF. Full variable domain (remainder filled in from reference TRBV28 and TRBJ2-5): DVKVTQSSRYLVKRTGEKVFLECVQDMDHENMFWYRQDPGLGLRLIYFSYDVKMKEKGDIPEGYSVSREKKERFSLILESASTNQTSMYLCASSLVSTGLETQYFGPGTRLLVL.